The 19 T cell receptor beta chains reported below all come from one sample, sequenced in a study of human thymus T cells. The assay was immunoSEQ multiplex PCR, and TCRdb's table has in-frame clones only and misses some. There are 65,000 to 90,000 clones in the sample; 85% to 95% occur only once, and about 0.032% lies in the top ten. Thymus tissue for the work was resected from patients undergoing corrective heart surgery. Sequencing used thymus tissue. These receptors all come from a girl in the first two years of life with a congenital heart defect but otherwise immunologically healthy.

The chain carries TRBV9 and TRBJ2-3, with D possibly matching TRBD2 (6 bases). Trimming took 4 bases from V and 2 from J, leaving 17 bases between them. The CDR3 is made up of 16 amino acids. The germline CDR1 and CDR2 sequences are SGDLS and YYNGEE. CDR3 residues: CASSIERGRHTDTQYF. CDR3 DNA sequence: TGTGCCAGCAGCATAGAACGGGGGAGACACACAGATACGCAGTATTTT.

The V and J genes are TRBV10-2 and TRBJ1-5; 9 bases match TRBD1. Germline CDR1 reads WSHSY; CDR2 reads SAAADI. The CDR3 is 15 residues long. The V segment lost 6 bases and the J segment 7 bases; nucleotides outside the gene matches: 10. The CDR3 loop reads CASRWTGARGQPQHF. The CDR3 DNA reads as TGCGCCAGCAGGTGGACAGGGGCCCGAGGGCAGCCCCAGCATTTT.

The rearrangement joins TRBV30 to TRBJ2-1; 9 bases fit TRBD1. Germline V gene lookup returns CDR1 GTSNPN and CDR2 SVGIG (reference sequence). Trimming cost V 5 bases and J 1 base; bases outside gene matches: 12. This CDR3 spans 17 amino acids. The CDR3: CAWGHTGGSGSYNEQFF. The DNA of the CDR3 is TGTGCCTGGGGGCACACAGGGGGCAGTGGATCCTACAATGAGCAGTTCTTC.

DNA for the CDR3: TGCGCCAGCACTGACAGAGACTATGGCTACACCTTC. It translates to CASTDRDYGYTF. The chain links TRBV5-1 to TRBJ1-2; a possible D gene is TRBD1 (5 bases). V lost 6 bases, J lost 3 bases, and 9 bases lay in between. The length of the CDR3 is 12 residues. Germline assignment: CDR1 SGHRS and CDR2 YFSETQ.

The V and J genes are TRBV29-1 and TRBJ2-1, with TRBD1 matching over 10 bases. Germline V gives CDR1 SQVTM, CDR2 ANQGSEA. The CDR3 covers 15 residues. Trimming removed 8 bases from V and 2 bases from J; junction bases left unmatched: 9. This CDR3 is CSMGRGQGPYNEQFF. For the CDR3, the DNA is TGCAGCATGGGTAGGGGACAGGGGCCCTACAATGAGCAGTTCTTC.

The chain employs TRBV11-2 and TRBJ2-1; D ambiguous. V was cut by 4 bases and J by 6 bases, with 10 bases left in between. Looked up from germline, CDR1 is SGHAT and CDR2 is FQNNGV. The CDR3 is made up of 13 amino acids. For the CDR3, the DNA is TGTGCCAGCAGCTCCAGTCCCGGCAATGAGCAGTTCTTC. Amino acids: CASSSSPGNEQFF.

The rearrangement links TRBV2 to TRBJ1-3; D call uncertain. CDR3 length: 17 residues. Germline values: CDR1 SNHLY, CDR2 FYNNEI. Trimming took 4 bases from V and 5 from J, leaving 21 bases between them. The DNA of the CDR3 is TGTGCCAGCAGTGGTTCCTCCGGCCTACTGAACCGAAACACCATATATTTT. Protein sequence: CASSGSSGLLNRNTIYF.

J is TRBJ2-1 and V is TRBV9; D possibly corresponds to TRBD1 (6 bases). Trimming took off 4 bases at V and 7 bases at J, with 15 bases between the two ends. This CDR3 region has 14 residues. CDR1 and CDR2 (germline): SGDLS, YYNGEE. CDR3 coding DNA: TGTGCCAGCAGCCCCCACTCTAGGGGGAATGAGCAGTTCTTC. Translating it yields CASSPHSRGNEQFF.

J is TRBJ2-7 and V is TRBV6-1; maybe TRBD1 (6 bases). Germline V gene lookup returns CDR1 MNHNS and CDR2 SASEGT. This CDR3 contains 16 residues. Trimming pared 2 bases from V and 1 base from J, leaving 15 bases between. CDR3 region: CASSERTTGNSYEQYF. The CDR3 DNA reads TGTGCCAGCAGTGAACGTACTACAGGGAATTCCTACGAGCAGTACTTC.

The chain links TRBV7-2 to TRBJ1-5; D is undetermined. V gave up 1 base and J gave up 5 bases, with 6 bases separating them. The CDR3 loop spans 13 amino acids. Germline assignment: CDR1 SGHTA and CDR2 FQGNSA. DNA for the CDR3: TGTGCCAGCAGCTTAGACCTTCATCAGCCCCAGCATTTT. Amino acids: CASSLDLHQPQHF.

V gene TRBV7-9 combines with J gene TRBJ1-3; 8 bases map to TRBD1. Germline values: CDR1 SEHNR, CDR2 FQNEAQ (reference sequence). V shed 4 bases and J 3 bases; nucleotides not matched to a gene: 5. This CDR3 comprises 15 residues. The CDR3: CASSSTGGYGNTIYF. The CDR3 bases are TGTGCCAGCAGCTCAACAGGGGGTTATGGAAACACCATATATTTT. The variable domain in full, with the rest retrieved from reference TRBV7-9 and TRBJ1-3, is DTGVSQNPRHKITKRGQNVTFRCDPISEHNRLYWYRQTLGQGPEFLTYFQNEAQLEKSRLLSDRFSAERPKGSFSTLEIQRTEQGDSAMYLCASSSTGGYGNTIYFGEGSWLTVV.

The V and J genes are TRBV15 and TRBJ1-4; D not certain. Germline CDR1 LNHNV, CDR2 YYDKDF (reference sequence). Trimming cost V 3 bases and J 0 bases, with 8 bases left between them. The CDR3 is made up of 15 amino acids. The CDR3 region has the DNA TGTGCCACCAGCAGCGGGTGTGCAACTAATGAAAAACTGTTTTTT. Protein sequence: CATSSGCATNEKLFF.

The rearrangement joins TRBV18 to TRBJ2-1, with 10 bases lining up with TRBD2. V trimming: 4 bases; J trimming: 7 bases; junction bases outside the gene matches: 10. The CDR3 runs 16 residues. Looked up from germline, CDR1 is KGHSH and CDR2 is LQKENI. CDR3 sequence reads: CASSLFSGRSRNEQFF. CDR3 nucleotide sequence: TGTGCCAGCTCACTCTTTAGCGGGAGGAGTAGGAATGAGCAGTTCTTC.

The chain is built from TRBV10-3 and TRBJ2-1; 8 bases map to TRBD2. The CDR3 is 13 amino acids. CDR1 ENHRY and CDR2 SYGVKD come from the germline V gene. The ends lost 8 bases at V and 5 bases at J; junction bases unmatched: 5. The CDR3 bases are TGTGCCATCTCGGGCGGGGGGCACAATGAGCAGTTCTTC. Translation: CAISGGGHNEQFF.

The chain is built from TRBV10-3 and TRBJ2-1; TRBD2 matches at 10 bases. V dropped 3 bases and J dropped 7; count of bases not matched to a gene: 9. Looked up from germline, CDR1 is ENHRY and CDR2 is SYGVKD. The CDR3 loop spans 16 amino acids. The CDR3 is CAISEQPSGRGNEQFF. In DNA form, the CDR3 reads TGTGCCATCAGTGAACAGCCTAGCGGGAGAGGGAATGAGCAGTTCTTC.

The genes are TRBV5-8 and TRBJ2-1, with D hard to call. This CDR3 spans 14 amino acids. The V end lost 0 bases, the J end lost 8 bases, and 12 bases lay between the germline ends. Germline V gives CDR1 SGHTS, CDR2 YDEGEE. The CDR3 here is CASSLGPRKDEQFF. The CDR3 coding sequence is TGTGCCAGCAGCTTGGGGCCTAGAAAGGATGAGCAGTTCTTC.

The chain is built from TRBV28 and TRBJ1-5, with D possibly matching TRBD1 (6 bases). V was clipped by 3 bases and J by 1 base, with 10 bases between them. In germline, CDR1 is MDHEN, CDR2 SYDVKM. The CDR3 extends over 15 amino acids. The CDR3, as DNA: TGTGCCAGCAGTTTCCCAGGGGAGAGCAATCAGCCCCAGCATTTT. Amino acids: CASSFPGESNQPQHF.

The chain uses TRBV19 and TRBJ2-1, with 8 bases identical to TRBD1. Unmatched junction bases numbered 9, after V lost 5 bases and J lost 3 bases. CDR1 LNHDA and CDR2 SQIVND come from the germline V gene (reference sequence). CDR3 length equals 16 residues. This CDR3 reads CASSAWTGNFYNEQFF. The CDR3 DNA reads TGTGCCAGTAGTGCCTGGACAGGGAACTTCTACAATGAGCAGTTCTTC. Full variable domain (missing parts from reference TRBV19 and TRBJ2-1): DGGITQSPKYLFRKEGQNVTLSCEQNLNHDAMYWYRQDPGQGLRLIYYSQIVNDFQKGDIAEGYSVSREKKESFPLTVTSAQKNPTAFYLCASSAWTGNFYNEQFFGPGTRLTVL.

The chain uses TRBV30 and TRBJ2-7; TRBD2 matches 12 bases. The CDR3 is 14 amino acids. Germline CDR1 and CDR2: GTSNPN and SVGIG (reference sequence). V shed 4 bases, J shed 2 bases, and the junction held 3 bases outside the gene matches. The CDR3 is CAWTSGRVPYEQYF. The CDR3 DNA follows: TGTGCCTGGACTAGCGGGAGGGTCCCCTACGAGCAGTACTTC.